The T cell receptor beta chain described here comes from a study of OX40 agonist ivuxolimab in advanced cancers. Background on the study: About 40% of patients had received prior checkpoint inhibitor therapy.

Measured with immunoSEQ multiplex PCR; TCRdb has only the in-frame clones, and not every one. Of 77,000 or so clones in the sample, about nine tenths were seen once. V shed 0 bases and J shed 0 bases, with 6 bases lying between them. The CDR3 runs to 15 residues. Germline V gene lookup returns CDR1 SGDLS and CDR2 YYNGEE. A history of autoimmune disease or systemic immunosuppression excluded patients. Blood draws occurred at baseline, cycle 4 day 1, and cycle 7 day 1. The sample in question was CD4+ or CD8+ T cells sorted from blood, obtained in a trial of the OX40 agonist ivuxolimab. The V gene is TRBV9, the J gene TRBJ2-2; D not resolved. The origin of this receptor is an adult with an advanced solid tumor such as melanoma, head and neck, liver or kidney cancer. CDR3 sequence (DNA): TGTGCCAGCAGCGTAGATATATCGAACACCGGGGAGCTGTTTTTT. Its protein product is CASSVDISNTGELFF.